Below are 20 T cell receptor beta chains sequenced from a single sample in a study of long-term antiretroviral therapy in people with HIV. The assay used was immunoSEQ (version v3.0), run at survey level. The protocol was immunoSEQ multiplex PCR, while the TCRdb copy is restricted to in-frame clones and leaves out a portion. The sample includes more than 11,000 clones, more than 65% of them seen just once. Sequenced here: unsorted PBMCs, sampled 3.1 years after starting antiretroviral therapy. Receptors were obtained from a man aged 35 to 55 with HIV.

This chain joins TRBV7-9 and TRBJ1-4; 7 nucleotides agree with TRBD1. The CDR3 contains 16 residues. V was clipped by 2 bases and J by 8 bases; unmatched bases: 11. The V gene's germline CDR1 is SEHNR and CDR2 FQNEAQ (reference sequence). The CDR3 DNA follows: TGTGCCAGCAGCTTACCCCGGCCAGGGGGGAGCGAAAAACTGTTTTTT. Amino acid sequence: CASSLPRPGGSEKLFF.

The J gene is TRBJ1-1, the V gene TRBV19; no clear D. The ends were cut back, 3 bases at V and 6 bases at J, with 17 bases in the middle. The CDR3 runs to 15 residues. Germline CDR1 LNHDA, CDR2 SQIVND (reference sequence). The DNA for the CDR3 is TGTGCCAGTAGTATCTCTAGTATTGGAGGGTCTGAAGCTTTCTTT. Translating gives CASSISSIGGSEAFF.

This chain connects TRBV10-2 to TRBJ2-7, with D hard to call. Trimming removed 8 bases from V and 3 bases from J, with 8 bases in between. Per the germline V gene, CDR1 is WSHSY and CDR2 is SAAADI. This CDR3 is 11 amino acids long. The CDR3 DNA sequence: TGCGCCAGCTCCTCGGGCTACGAGCAGTACTTC. This translates into CASSSGYEQYF.

The gene calls are TRBV7-3 and TRBJ2-2; a possible D gene is TRBD2 (6 bases). Trimming removed 8 bases at V and 2 bases at J, with 9 bases between. CDR3 length: 13 residues. CDR1 SGHTA and CDR2 FQGTGA come from the germline V gene. As DNA, the CDR3 is TGTGCCAGCCGGGACTTCAACACCGGGGAGCTGTTTTTT. It translates to CASRDFNTGELFF.

The chain joins TRBV20-1 to TRBJ2-7, with 8 bases aligning to TRBD2. This CDR3 spans 11 amino acids. V trimming: 6 bases; J trimming: 4 bases; junction bases outside the gene matches: 2. The germline V gene has CDR1 DFQATT and CDR2 SNEGSKA (reference sequence). This chain's CDR3 is CSARGVYEQYF. The CDR3 DNA follows: TGCAGTGCGCGGGGGGTTTACGAGCAGTACTTC.

Worth noting for this clone: This sample also contains other DNA sequences that code for the same CDR3. The J gene is TRBJ2-7, the V gene TRBV30, with 9 nucleotides matching TRBD1. CDR1 and CDR2 from the germline V gene are GTSNPN and SVGIG (reference sequence). Unmatched junction bases numbered 6, after V lost 2 bases and J lost 4 bases. The CDR3 runs to 14 residues. CDR3 protein: CAWSPGTGRYEQYF. As DNA, the CDR3 is TGTGCCTGGAGTCCCGGGACAGGGAGATACGAGCAGTACTTC.

This clone was seen a few times. The V call is TRBV7-9, the J call TRBJ1-2; D remains unclear. V dropped 1 base and J dropped 0 bases, with 6 bases sitting between them. The CDR3 covers 14 residues. CDR1 is SEHNR and CDR2 is FQNEAQ in the germline V gene (reference sequence). CDR3 sequence: CASSLEIANYGYTF. The DNA for the CDR3 is TGTGCCAGCAGCTTAGAAATTGCTAACTATGGCTACACCTTC.

The chain carries TRBV18 and TRBJ1-2; no clear D gene. The CDR3 extends over 14 amino acids. In germline, CDR1 is KGHSH, CDR2 LQKENI. V was trimmed by 6 bases and J by 0 bases, leaving 11 bases between them. The CDR3 DNA sequence: TGTGCCAGCTCGGAAGGGAGAGCTAACTATGGCTACACCTTC. Residues: CASSEGRANYGYTF.

The rearrangement links TRBV18 to TRBJ1-2, with 9 bases fitting TRBD1. The germline V gene has CDR1 KGHSH and CDR2 LQKENI. J gave up 5 bases and V 2 bases, and 6 bases lay outside the gene matches. CDR3 length: 15 residues. The CDR3 coding sequence is TGTGCCAGCTCACCAGCTTCCGGACAGGGGTATGGCTACACCTTC. Translation gives CASSPASGQGYGYTF.

The rearrangement links TRBV19 to TRBJ2-6; no firm D call. Between the trimmed V and J ends, which lost 3 bases and 0 bases, there was a span of 12 bases. In germline, CDR1 is LNHDA, CDR2 SQIVND (reference sequence). This CDR3 region has 17 residues. In nucleotides, the CDR3 is TGTGCCAGTAGTATTAACATATTCTTCTCTGGGGCCAACGTCCTGACTTTC. It codes for CASSINIFFSGANVLTF.

In this sample, this clone turned up once. The V gene is TRBV5-1, the J gene TRBJ2-1; 8 bases align to TRBD2. Trimming at V came to 3 bases and at J to 0 bases, leaving 2 bases not matched to a gene. The CDR3 contains 15 residues. CDR1 and CDR2 (germline): SGHRS, YFSETQ. The chain's CDR3 is CASSWGTSSYNEQFF. The CDR3 DNA reads TGCGCCAGCAGCTGGGGGACTAGCTCCTACAATGAGCAGTTCTTC.

The chain uses TRBV28 and TRBJ2-7; TRBD2 aligns across 9 bases. The CDR3 is 16 residues long. Germline-derived CDR1 and CDR2 are MDHEN and SYDVKM. J gave up 6 bases and V 5 bases, and 14 bases lay outside the gene matches. CDR3 loop: CASSQPKGLAGPEQYF. In DNA form, the CDR3 reads TGTGCCAGCAGTCAGCCCAAGGGCCTAGCGGGGCCCGAGCAGTACTTC.

The chain recombines TRBV30 with TRBJ2-4; D is possibly TRBD1 (5 bases). The CDR3 is 14 residues long. The germline V gene has CDR1 GTSNPN and CDR2 SVGIG (reference sequence). The germline V and J ends were trimmed by 4 bases and 3 bases, with 13 bases remaining between them. CDR3 coding DNA: TGTGCCTGGACAACAGGTATAGGCAAAAACATTCAGTACTTC. Translation gives CAWTTGIGKNIQYF.

This clone is classed as medium-sized. The V and J genes are TRBV27 and TRBJ1-1; a possible D gene is TRBD1 (6 bases). Trimming took off 8 bases at V and 5 bases at J, with 18 bases between the two ends. The germline V gene has CDR1 MNHEY and CDR2 SMNVEV (reference sequence). The CDR3 runs 14 residues. CDR3 nucleotide sequence: TGTGCCAGCGGTTCTCCCTGGGGGCAAACTGAAGCTTTCTTT. This codes for CASGSPWGQTEAFF.

The chain carries TRBV10-2 and TRBJ2-7; a possible D gene is TRBD2 (5 bases). V dropped 3 bases and J dropped 7 bases, with 13 bases sitting between them. The germline V gene encodes CDR1 WSHSY and CDR2 SAAADI. The CDR3 has 13 amino acids. Here the CDR3 reads CASSEMESGEQYF. CDR3 sequence (DNA): TGCGCCAGCAGTGAAATGGAATCGGGAGAGCAGTACTTC.

The chain combines TRBV18 with TRBJ1-1, with D unclear. Germline CDR1 KGHSH, CDR2 LQKENI. V was clipped by 2 bases and J by 5 bases, with 12 bases between them. The CDR3 consists of 14 residues. CDR3 nucleotide sequence: TGTGCCAGCTCACCAAAGGGAGATGGGACTGAAGCTTTCTTT. This gives the protein CASSPKGDGTEAFF. Using reference TRBV18 and TRBJ1-1 for the parts outside the CDR3, the full variable domain is NAGVMQNPRHLVRRRGQEARLRCSPMKGHSHVYWYRQLPEEGLKFMVYLQKENIIDESGMPKERFSAEFPKEGPSILRIQQVVRGDSAAYFCASSPKGDGTEAFFGQGTRLTVV.

V and J are TRBV9 and TRBJ1-3; D is possibly TRBD1 (5 bases). Germline V gene sequence: CDR1 SGDLS, CDR2 YYNGEE. CDR3 length: 15 residues. V shed 1 base and J shed 0 bases, with 8 bases lying between them. CDR3 sequence (DNA): TGTGCCAGCAGCGTACAGGGAAACTCTGGAAACACCATATATTTT. Translated, it gives CASSVQGNSGNTIYF.

This clone was counted a few times. V gene TRBV12-5 combines with J gene TRBJ1-2; D is uncertain. Germline CDR1 and CDR2: LGHNT and FRNRAP. The V and J ends lost 5 bases and 8 bases respectively, with 21 bases between them. The CDR3 consists of 15 residues. CDR3 nucleotide sequence: TGTGCTAGTGGTCTCCACCGGACCCGACATTTGGGCTACACCTTC. Residues: CASGLHRTRHLGYTF.

The chain links TRBV7-9 to TRBJ1-1, with D uncertain. Germline-derived CDR1 and CDR2 are SEHNR and FQNEAQ (reference sequence). The CDR3 spans 14 residues. Trimming removed 2 bases from V and 1 base from J, with 8 bases in between. The CDR3: CASSLSRQNTEAFF. The CDR3 DNA is TGTGCCAGCAGCTTAAGTAGACAGAACACTGAAGCTTTCTTT. The variable domain in full, with the rest retrieved from reference TRBV7-9 and TRBJ1-1, is DTGVSQNPRHKITKRGQNVTFRCDPISEHNRLYWYRQTLGQGPEFLTYFQNEAQLEKSRLLSDRFSAERPKGSFSTLEIQRTEQGDSAMYLCASSLSRQNTEAFFGQGTRLTVV.

This CDR3 reads CASSIAGGGQETQYF. As DNA, the CDR3 is TGTGCCAGTAGTATAGCGGGAGGGGGCCAAGAGACCCAGTACTTC. V usage is TRBV19 and J usage is TRBJ2-5, with 8 bases aligning to TRBD2. Germline loops: CDR1 LNHDA, CDR2 SQIVND (reference sequence). The CDR3 covers 15 residues. V lost 1 base to trimming and J lost 1 base; unmatched junction nucleotides: 2.